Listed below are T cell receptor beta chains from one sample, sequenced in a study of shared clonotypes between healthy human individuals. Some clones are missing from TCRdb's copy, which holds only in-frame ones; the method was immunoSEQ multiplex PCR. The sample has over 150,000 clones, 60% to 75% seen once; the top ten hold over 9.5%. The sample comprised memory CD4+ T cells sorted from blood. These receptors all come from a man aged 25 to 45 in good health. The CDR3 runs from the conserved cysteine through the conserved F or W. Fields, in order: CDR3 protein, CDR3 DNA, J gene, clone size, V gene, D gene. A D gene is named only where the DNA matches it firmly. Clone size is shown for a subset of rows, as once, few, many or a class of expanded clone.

CDR3: CASSPLSDSLNTEAFF; DNA: TGTGCCAGCAGCCCACTCTCGGACAGTCTGAACACTGAAGCTTTCTTT; J: TRBJ1-1; size: few; V: TRBV9; D: -
CDR3: CASKQSSYNEQFF; DNA: TGTGCCAGCAAGCAGAGCTCCTACAATGAGCAGTTCTTC; J: TRBJ2-1; size: -; V: TRBV6-5; D: -
CDR3: CATRTSGSGNEQFF; DNA: TGTGCCACGCGGACTAGCGGGAGTGGAAATGAGCAGTTCTTC; J: TRBJ2-1; size: once; V: TRBV6-1; D: TRBD2
CDR3: CASSLRLAGYTDTQYF; DNA: TGCGCCAGCAGCTTGAGGCTAGCGGGCTACACAGATACGCAGTATTTT; J: TRBJ2-3; size: -; V: TRBV5-1; D: TRBD2
CDR3: CASSPDPTVSSYEQYF; DNA: TGTGCCAGCAGCCCAGACCCCACGGTATCATCGTACGAGCAGTACTTC; J: TRBJ2-7; size: -; V: TRBV7-2; D: -
CDR3: CASSLSRVADTQYF; DNA: TGTGCCAGCAGCTTATCTAGAGTCGCAGATACGCAGTATTTT; J: TRBJ2-3; size: -; V: TRBV7-8; D: -
CDR3: CASSLGVANEKLFF; DNA: TGCGCCAGCAGCTTGGGGGTTGCTAATGAAAAACTGTTTTTT; J: TRBJ1-4; size: -; V: TRBV5-1; D: -
CDR3: CASSRGQGDVNEQFF; DNA: TGTGCCAGCAGCCGAGGACAGGGAGACGTCAATGAGCAGTTCTTC; J: TRBJ2-1; size: -; V: TRBV5-5; D: TRBD1
CDR3: CAISDLLANQETQYF; DNA: TGTGCCATCAGTGATCTTCTAGCGAATCAAGAGACCCAGTACTTC; J: TRBJ2-5; size: -; V: TRBV10-3; D: -
CDR3: CASSDGNNQPQHF; DNA: TGTGCCAGCAGTGATGGTAACAATCAGCCCCAGCATTTT; J: TRBJ1-5; size: few; V: TRBV6-1; D: -
CDR3: CASSPDLREANEQFF; DNA: TGTGCTAGCAGCCCCGACTTGCGGGAGGCCAATGAGCAGTTCTTC; J: TRBJ2-1; size: -; V: TRBV7-7; D: TRBD2
CDR3: CASKDKMNTEAFF; DNA: TGTGCCTCTAAGGACAAAATGAACACTGAAGCTTTCTTT; J: TRBJ1-1; size: few; V: TRBV19; D: -
CDR3: CASGWNQPQHF; DNA: TGTGCCAGCGGATGGAATCAGCCCCAGCATTTT; J: TRBJ1-5; size: -; V: TRBV27; D: -
CDR3: CASSPGNIGEQYF; DNA: TGTGCCAGCAGCCCGGGGAACATTGGGGAGCAGTACTTC; J: TRBJ2-7; size: -; V: TRBV5-8; D: -
CDR3: CASSLGHPNTEAFF; DNA: TGTGCCAGCAGTTTGGGACACCCGAACACTGAAGCTTTCTTT; J: TRBJ1-1; size: -; V: TRBV28; D: -
CDR3: CSVERQEIEPQHF; DNA: TGCAGCGTTGAAAGACAGGAGATTGAGCCCCAGCATTTT; J: TRBJ1-5; size: -; V: TRBV29-1; D: -
CDR3: CASSAGGAYNEQFF; DNA: TGTGCCAGCTCTGCCGGGGGGGCATACAATGAGCAGTTCTTC; J: TRBJ2-1; size: -; V: TRBV9; D: TRBD2
CDR3: CASSSDGWGEKLFF; DNA: TGTGCCAGCAGCTCAGACGGCTGGGGGGAAAAACTGTTTTTT; J: TRBJ1-4; size: -; V: TRBV7-8; D: -
CDR3: CSTRQGSSYEQYF; DNA: TGCAGCACAAGACAGGGTTCTTCCTACGAGCAGTACTTC; J: TRBJ2-7; size: -; V: TRBV29-1; D: TRBD1
CDR3: CAISELGGKETQYF; DNA: TGTGCCATCAGTGAGTTGGGCGGAAAAGAGACCCAGTACTTC; J: TRBJ2-5; size: -; V: TRBV10-3; D: -
CDR3: CASSLSGTSTDTQYF; DNA: TGTGCCAGCAGCTTATCCGGTACTAGCACAGATACGCAGTATTTT; J: TRBJ2-3; size: few; V: TRBV7-2; D: -
CDR3: CASSDQQGAQPQHF; DNA: TGTGCCAGCAGTGATCAACAGGGGGCTCAGCCCCAGCATTTT; J: TRBJ1-5; size: -; V: TRBV25-1; D: TRBD1
CDR3: CASSLGVAGNYNEQFF; DNA: TGCGCCAGCAGCCTCGGAGTAGCGGGAAACTACAATGAGCAGTTCTTC; J: TRBJ2-1; size: -; V: TRBV5-1; D: TRBD2
CDR3: CSAARETQYF; DNA: TGCAGTGCTGCCCGTGAGACCCAGTACTTC; J: TRBJ2-5; size: -; V: TRBV20-1; D: -
CDR3: CASGLDMNTEAFF; DNA: TGTGCTAGTGGTTTGGACATGAACACTGAAGCTTTCTTT; J: TRBJ1-1; size: many; V: TRBV12-5; D: -
CDR3: CASSLSTDPYYGYTF; DNA: TGTGCCAGCAGTTTATCGACTGACCCCTATTATGGCTACACCTTC; J: TRBJ1-2; size: -; V: TRBV27; D: -
CDR3: CASSFGQNYGYTF; DNA: TGTGCCAGCAGTTTCGGACAGAACTATGGCTACACCTTC; J: TRBJ1-2; size: -; V: TRBV27; D: -
CDR3: CATSRDLTWGNTIYF; DNA: TGTGCCACCAGCAGAGACCTTACATGGGGAAACACCATATATTTT; J: TRBJ1-3; size: -; V: TRBV15; D: -
CDR3: CASSIILGLGTDTQYF; DNA: TGTGCCAGTAGTATTATCCTGGGACTGGGCACAGATACGCAGTATTTT; J: TRBJ2-3; size: -; V: TRBV19; D: -
CDR3: CATTGTSSRQYF; DNA: TGTGCCACCACCGGGACATCATCGAGGCAGTACTTC; J: TRBJ2-7; size: few; V: TRBV28; D: -
CDR3: CASRGAGGTYEQYF; DNA: TGCGCCAGCAGAGGAGCGGGAGGCACCTACGAGCAGTACTTC; J: TRBJ2-7; size: -; V: TRBV5-1; D: TRBD2
CDR3: CATSPRIQTGGGFTGELFF; DNA: TGTGCCACCAGCCCTCGGATACAGACAGGGGGCGGATTCACCGGGGAGCTGTTTTTT; J: TRBJ2-2; size: -; V: TRBV15; D: TRBD1
CDR3: CASSLMAGTAQETQYF; DNA: TGTGCCAGCAGCTTAATGGCCGGGACAGCACAAGAGACCCAGTACTTC; J: TRBJ2-5; size: once; V: TRBV7-3; D: TRBD1
CDR3: CSAFGGYNEQFF; DNA: TGCAGCGCCTTCGGGGGGTACAATGAGCAGTTCTTC; J: TRBJ2-1; size: -; V: TRBV29-1; D: TRBD2
CDR3: CASTPGGVTEAFF; DNA: TGCGCTAGCACACCAGGGGGGGTCACTGAAGCTTTCTTT; J: TRBJ1-1; size: -; V: TRBV5-1; D: TRBD1
CDR3: CASSLAGVNTGELFF; DNA: TGTGCCAGCAGCTTAGCGGGGGTGAACACCGGGGAGCTGTTTTTT; J: TRBJ2-2; size: many; V: TRBV7-2; D: -
CDR3: CASSEETYSYEQYF; DNA: TGTGCCAGCAGTGAGGAGACTTACTCCTACGAGCAGTACTTC; J: TRBJ2-7; size: -; V: TRBV6-1; D: -
CDR3: CASSFRPGLAYEQYF; DNA: TGTGCCAGCAGTTTCCGCCCCGGGCTCGCCTACGAGCAGTACTTC; J: TRBJ2-7; size: -; V: TRBV27; D: -
CDR3: CAWSKGTAEREQYF; DNA: TGTGCCTGGAGTAAGGGGACCGCGGAGAGGGAGCAGTACTTC; J: TRBJ2-7; size: -; V: TRBV30; D: -
CDR3: CASSRLGTDTQYF; DNA: TGCGCCAGCAGCCGCCTTGGCACAGATACGCAGTATTTT; J: TRBJ2-3; size: -; V: TRBV5-1; D: -
CDR3: CAWSYPGTPTYEQYF; DNA: TGTGCCTGGAGTTACCCGGGAACCCCCACCTACGAGCAGTACTTC; J: TRBJ2-7; size: few; V: TRBV30; D: -
CDR3: CASSLSDRYEQYF; DNA: TGTGCCAGCAGCCTGTCAGACCGATACGAGCAGTACTTC; J: TRBJ2-7; size: -; V: TRBV7-2; D: -
CDR3: CASSFRHYNEQFF; DNA: TGTGCCAGCAGCTTCCGTCACTACAATGAGCAGTTCTTC; J: TRBJ2-1; size: few; V: TRBV5-5; D: -
CDR3: CASNGGPSGNTDTQYF; DNA: TGTGCCAGCAACGGGGGGCCTAGCGGTAACACAGATACGCAGTATTTT; J: TRBJ2-3; size: -; V: TRBV21-1; D: -
CDR3: CASSFSRVSTDTQYF; DNA: TGTGCCAGCAGCTTCAGTAGGGTCAGCACAGATACGCAGTATTTT; J: TRBJ2-3; size: -; V: TRBV5-8; D: -
CDR3: CASSVRTSTTDTQYF; DNA: TGTGCCAGCAGTGTTAGGACTAGCACCACAGATACGCAGTATTTT; J: TRBJ2-3; size: -; V: TRBV2; D: TRBD2
CDR3: CAISPLAGADTQYF; DNA: TGTGCCATCAGTCCCTTAGCGGGAGCCGATACGCAGTATTTT; J: TRBJ2-3; size: -; V: TRBV10-3; D: TRBD2
CDR3: CAEPGQGPYEQYF; DNA: TGCGCCGAACCGGGACAGGGGCCCTACGAGCAGTACTTC; J: TRBJ2-7; size: -; V: TRBV5-1; D: TRBD1
CDR3: CASSLGGNYGYTF; DNA: TGTGCCAGCAGTTTGGGCGGAAACTATGGCTACACCTTC; J: TRBJ1-2; size: once; V: TRBV28; D: -
CDR3: CASSATSGKRAYEQYF; DNA: TGTGCCAGTAGCGCGACTAGCGGGAAAAGGGCATACGAGCAGTACTTC; J: TRBJ2-7; size: -; V: TRBV19; D: TRBD2
CDR3: CASRSTGIPPQFF; DNA: TGTGCCAGCAGGAGCACAGGGATTCCCCCGCAGTTCTTC; J: TRBJ2-1; size: -; V: TRBV6-6; D: -
CDR3: CASSRGEGLFSYEQYF; DNA: TGTGCCAGTAGCCGGGGGGAGGGCCTCTTCTCCTACGAGCAGTACTTC; J: TRBJ2-7; size: -; V: TRBV19; D: TRBD2
CDR3: CASSQGTSGRYYEQYF; DNA: TGTGCCAGTAGTCAGGGTACTAGCGGGAGGTACTACGAGCAGTACTTC; J: TRBJ2-7; size: -; V: TRBV19; D: TRBD2
CDR3: CASSPLGSYEQYF; DNA: TGTGCCAGCAGCCCCCTCGGGAGCTACGAGCAGTACTTC; J: TRBJ2-7; size: many; V: TRBV14; D: -
CDR3: CASRWGSAASYEQYF; DNA: TGTGCCAGCAGGTGGGGGTCCGCAGCCTCCTACGAGCAGTACTTC; J: TRBJ2-7; size: -; V: TRBV2; D: -
CDR3: CASATGGTDTQYF; DNA: TGTGCCAGCGCCACGGGGGGCACAGATACGCAGTATTTT; J: TRBJ2-3; size: -; V: TRBV9; D: -
CDR3: CASPAGDTQYF; DNA: TGTGCCAGCCCTGCGGGGGATACGCAGTATTTT; J: TRBJ2-3; size: -; V: TRBV27; D: -
CDR3: CASSPNPGVETQYF; DNA: TGTGCCAGCTCACCGAACCCAGGGGTAGAGACCCAGTACTTC; J: TRBJ2-5; size: -; V: TRBV18; D: -
CDR3: CSVETDRAAQETQYF; DNA: TGCAGCGTTGAAACGGACCGAGCGGCCCAAGAGACCCAGTACTTC; J: TRBJ2-5; size: -; V: TRBV29-1; D: -